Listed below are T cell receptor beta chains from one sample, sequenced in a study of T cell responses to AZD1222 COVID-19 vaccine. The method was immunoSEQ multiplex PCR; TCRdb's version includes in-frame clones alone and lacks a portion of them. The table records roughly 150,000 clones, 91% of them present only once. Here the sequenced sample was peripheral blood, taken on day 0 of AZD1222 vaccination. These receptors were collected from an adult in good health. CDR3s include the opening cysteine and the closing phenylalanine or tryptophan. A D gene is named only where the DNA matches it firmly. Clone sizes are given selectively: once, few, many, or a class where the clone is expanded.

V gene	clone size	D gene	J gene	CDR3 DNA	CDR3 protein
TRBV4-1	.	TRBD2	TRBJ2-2	TGCGCCAGCAGCCAAGATCCTAGCGGGAGAAGTTACACCGGGGAGCTGTTTTTT	CASSQDPSGRSYTGELFF
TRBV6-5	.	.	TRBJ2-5	TGTGCCAGCATTTTAGTACCGGGACGAGAGACCCAGTACTTC	CASILVPGRETQYF
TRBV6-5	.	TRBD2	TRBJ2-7	TGTGCCAGCAGTTCCGCGGGACTAGCTTCCTACGAGCAGTACTTC	CASSSAGLASYEQYF
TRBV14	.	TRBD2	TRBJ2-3	TGTGCCAGCAGCCAACACCCGAAGTCGCGGGAGACCACAGATACGCAGTATTTT	CASSQHPKSRETTDTQYF
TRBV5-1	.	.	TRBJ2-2	TGCGCCAGCAGCTGGGCGGGACGGCCAAACACCGGGGAGCTGTTTTTT	CASSWAGRPNTGELFF
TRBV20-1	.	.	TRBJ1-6	TGCGCATCCTCCCTCGATTCACCCCTCCACTTT	CASSLDSPLHF
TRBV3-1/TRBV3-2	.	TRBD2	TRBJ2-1	TGTGCCAGCAGCTTCACCCGACTAGCGAGTATTTACAATGAGCAGTTCTTC	CASSFTRLASIYNEQFF
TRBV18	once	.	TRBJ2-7	TGTGCCAGCTCACCACGGGGGCAGTACGAGCAGTACTTC	CASSPRGQYEQYF
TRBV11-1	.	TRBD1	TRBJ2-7	TGTGCCAGCAGCTCCTGGGGACAGGCCAGCGGCGAGCAGTACTTC	CASSSWGQASGEQYF
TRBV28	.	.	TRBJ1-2	TGTGCCAGCAGTTTAAATGCGGGGGTCCGCTATGGCTACACCTTC	CASSLNAGVRYGYTF
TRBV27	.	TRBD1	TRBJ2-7	TGTGCCAGCAGTTTATCGGGACAGGGAAGCACCTACGAGCAGTACTTC	CASSLSGQGSTYEQYF
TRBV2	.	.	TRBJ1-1	TGTGCCAGCAGAGGTACAGGGTTCGCCACTGAAGCTTTCTTT	CASRGTGFATEAFF
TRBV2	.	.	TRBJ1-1	TGTGCCAGCTCTCTCTTCGGGCTTAAGAACACTGAAGCTTTCTTT	CASSLFGLKNTEAFF
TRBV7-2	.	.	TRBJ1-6	TGTGCCAGCAGCTTAGCCGGGGGAAGTAATTCACCCCTCCACTTT	CASSLAGGSNSPLHF
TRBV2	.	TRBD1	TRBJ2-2	TGTGCCAGCAGCCAGGGGGTCGGGGAGCTGTTTTTT	CASSQGVGELFF
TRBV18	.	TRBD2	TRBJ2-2	TGTGCCAGCTCCCGACGGACTAGCGGGAGAACCGGGGAGCTGTTTTTT	CASSRRTSGRTGELFF
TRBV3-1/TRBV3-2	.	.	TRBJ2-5	TGTGCCAGCAGCCGGAATCAGGGCGGTGAGACCCAGTACTTC	CASSRNQGGETQYF
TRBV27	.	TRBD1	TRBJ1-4	TGTGCCAGCAGACTACAGGGGGCCGGGGAAAAACTGTTTTTT	CASRLQGAGEKLFF
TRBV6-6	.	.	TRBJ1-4	TGTGCCAGCAGTGGACGGGCTGAAAAACTGTTTTTT	CASSGRAEKLFF
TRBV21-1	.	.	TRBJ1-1	TGTGCCAGCAGCGGCAATAAGGGGGGTCTCACTGAAGCTTTCTTT	CASSGNKGGLTEAFF
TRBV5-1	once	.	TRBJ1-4	TGCGCCAGCAGCTTGGCCGGTCAGGATAATGAAAAACTGTTTTTT	CASSLAGQDNEKLFF
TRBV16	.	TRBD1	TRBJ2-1	TGTGCCAGCAGCCCTCAGGGGACAGGGACCTACAATGAGCAGTTCTTC	CASSPQGTGTYNEQFF
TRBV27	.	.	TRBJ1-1	TGTGCCAGCAGTTTGTCGCCCAGGGCAGATCGGAACACTGAAGCTTTCTTT	CASSLSPRADRNTEAFF
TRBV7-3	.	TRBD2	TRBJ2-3	TGTGCCAGCAGCCCAACGACTAGCGCGGAATTACATACGCAGTATTTT	CASSPTTSAELHTQYF
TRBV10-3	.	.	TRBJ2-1	TGTGCCATCAGTGAAGGACTAGGGGGGAATGAGCAGTTCTTC	CAISEGLGGNEQFF
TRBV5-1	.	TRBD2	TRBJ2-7	TGCGCCAGCAGCTCAACTGCCGGGACTATCTCCTACGAGCAGTACTTC	CASSSTAGTISYEQYF
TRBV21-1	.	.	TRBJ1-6	TGTGCCAGCAGCAAAGCCCCTCAGGAAAGGGCAGCTCATTCACCCCTCCACTTT	CASSKAPQERAAHSPLHF
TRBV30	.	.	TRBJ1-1	TGTGCCTGGAGTGTGGCCAGAGCGGGAGCTTTCTTT	CAWSVARAGAFF
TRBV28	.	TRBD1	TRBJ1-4	TGTGCCAGCACGGACAGGGGGCGAGGAACTAATGAAAAACTGTTTTTT	CASTDRGRGTNEKLFF
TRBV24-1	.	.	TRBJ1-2	TGTGCCACCAGTGATTTCGGGAGCCGGGGCTACACCTTC	CATSDFGSRGYTF
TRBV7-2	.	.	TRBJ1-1	TGTGCCAGCAGCTTATACGGGGCGATGAACACTGAAGCTTTCTTT	CASSLYGAMNTEAFF
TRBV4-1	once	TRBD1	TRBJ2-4	TGCGCCAGCAGCCATCGACAGGGTTCCGTGGGGAACATTCAGTACTTC	CASSHRQGSVGNIQYF
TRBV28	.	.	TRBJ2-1	TGTGCCAGCAGTCCCCTTAACATGGCAGAGCAGTTCTTC	CASSPLNMAEQFF
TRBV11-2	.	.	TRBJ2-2	TGTGCCAGCAGCCCTAGCCGTCAGAACACCGGGGAGCTGTTTTTT	CASSPSRQNTGELFF
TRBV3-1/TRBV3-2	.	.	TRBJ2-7	TGTGCCAGCAGCCAAGATACAACTCCTTTAAGCGAGCAGTACTTC	CASSQDTTPLSEQYF
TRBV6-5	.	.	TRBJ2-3	TGTGCCAGCAGCGGTCGGGTCGGAGGCACAGATACGCAGTATTTT	CASSGRVGGTDTQYF
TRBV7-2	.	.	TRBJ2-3	TGTGCCAGCAGCTTAGACGGACGCCCGGATACGCAGTATTTT	CASSLDGRPDTQYF
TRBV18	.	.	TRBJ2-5	TGTGCCAGCTCCAAGGGGATCCAAGAGACCCAGTACTTC	CASSKGIQETQYF
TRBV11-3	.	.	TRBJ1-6	TGTGCCAGCAGCCACCCTAACCTGGGGTCGGATTCACCCCTCCACTTT	CASSHPNLGSDSPLHF
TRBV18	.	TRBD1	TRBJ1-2	TGTGCCAGCTCCCCGGACAGGGCCTATGGCTACACCTTC	CASSPDRAYGYTF
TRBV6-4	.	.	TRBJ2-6	TGTGCCAGCAGTGACAGGGGCTCTGGGGCCAACGTCCTGACTTTC	CASSDRGSGANVLTF
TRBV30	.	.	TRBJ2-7	TGTGCCTGGAGTGGTCCCTACGAGCAGTACTTC	CAWSGPYEQYF
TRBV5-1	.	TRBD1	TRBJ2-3	TGCGCCAGCAGCTTGGTATGGGACAGTGGAACAGATACGCAGTATTTT	CASSLVWDSGTDTQYF
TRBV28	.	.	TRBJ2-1	TGTGCCAGCAGGGTGGGAGTATTCAGTGTTGGTGAGCAGTTCTTC	CASRVGVFSVGEQFF
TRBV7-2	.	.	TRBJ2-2	TGTGCCAGCAGGGAGCGGGTCGGGGACACCGGGGAGCTGTTTTTT	CASRERVGDTGELFF
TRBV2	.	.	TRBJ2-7	TGTGCCAGCAGCGGAGTGAACGAGCAGTACTTC	CASSGVNEQYF
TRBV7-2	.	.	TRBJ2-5	TGTGCCAGCAGCTTCGACAGGTACCAACAAGAGACCCAGTACTTC	CASSFDRYQQETQYF
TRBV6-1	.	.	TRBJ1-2	TGTGCCAGCAGTGAAGGGGGTCTAAACTATGGCTACACCTTC	CASSEGGLNYGYTF
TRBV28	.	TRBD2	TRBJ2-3	TGTGCCAGCAGTTTTAGCGGGAGATCGGCAGATACGCAGTATTTT	CASSFSGRSADTQYF
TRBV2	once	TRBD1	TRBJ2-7	TGTGCCAGCAGTGGGACAGGGGTTCCTTCCTACGAGCAGTACTTC	CASSGTGVPSYEQYF
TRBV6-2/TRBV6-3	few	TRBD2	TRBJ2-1	TGTGCCAGCAGTTACTCGGCTAGCGGGAGCAATGAGCAGTTCTTC	CASSYSASGSNEQFF
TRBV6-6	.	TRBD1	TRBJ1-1	TGTGCCAGTAATCAGGGGGTAAACACTGAAGCTTTCTTT	CASNQGVNTEAFF
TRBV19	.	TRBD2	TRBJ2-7	TGTGCCAGTAGTGGGCTAGCGGGACGAACCTACGAGCAGTACTTC	CASSGLAGRTYEQYF
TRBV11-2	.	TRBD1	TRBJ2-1	TGTGCCAGCAGCTTAGGGACAGGGACTTGGGATGAGCAGTTCTTC	CASSLGTGTWDEQFF
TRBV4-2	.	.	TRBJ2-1	TGTGCCAGCAGCCTTTCCCGGACTCGGAATGAGCAGTTCTTC	CASSLSRTRNEQFF
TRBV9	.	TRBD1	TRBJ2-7	TGTGCCAGCAGCCCACCCGGGACAGGGGAGTACGAGCAGTACTTC	CASSPPGTGEYEQYF
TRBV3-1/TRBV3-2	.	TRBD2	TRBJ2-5	TGTGCCAGCAGCCAAGCGGGAGGGCCGGAGACCCAGTACTTC	CASSQAGGPETQYF
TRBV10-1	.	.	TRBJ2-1	TGCGCCAGCAGTGAAGTAAGGGGGGCGGCCTACAATGAGCAGTTCTTC	CASSEVRGAAYNEQFF
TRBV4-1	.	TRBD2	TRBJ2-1	TGCGCCAGCAGCCAACGGACTAGCTACTCCTACAATGAGCAGTTCTTC	CASSQRTSYSYNEQFF
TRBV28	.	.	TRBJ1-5	TGTGCCAGCAGCACCACACCGAGCAATCAGCCCCAGCATTTT	CASSTTPSNQPQHF